Presented here are 27 T cell receptor beta chains from one specimen sequenced in a study of OX40 agonist ivuxolimab in advanced cancers. TCRdb's copy holds only in-frame clones and misses some; the assay was immunoSEQ multiplex PCR. The table records over 5,500 clones, 80% of them present only once. Here the sequenced sample was CD4+ or CD8+ T cells sorted from blood, taken in a trial of the OX40 agonist ivuxolimab. The receptors were sampled from an adult with an advanced solid tumor such as melanoma, head and neck, liver or kidney cancer.

V is TRBV7-9 and J is TRBJ2-5, with D hard to call. The CDR3 is 15 amino acids. The germline V and J ends were trimmed by 5 bases and 0 bases, with 13 bases remaining between them. Germline assignment: CDR1 SEHNR and CDR2 FQNEAQ (reference sequence). The DNA for the CDR3 is TGTGCCAGCAGCCAATTAGAGTCGTACCAAGAGACCCAGTACTTC. This sequence encodes CASSQLESYQETQYF.

V usage is TRBV2 and J usage is TRBJ2-5; tentative D call: TRBD1 (5 bases). The CDR3 is 16 amino acids. Germline loops: CDR1 SNHLY, CDR2 FYNNEI. Trimming removed 6 bases from V and 4 bases from J, with 21 bases in between. The CDR3 sequence is CASRGPDQKGRETQYF. The CDR3 DNA sequence: TGTGCCAGCAGGGGCCCAGACCAAAAGGGGCGAGAGACCCAGTACTTC.

This chain joins TRBV5-6 and TRBJ1-1; D unresolved. The germline CDR1 and CDR2 sequences are SGHDT and YYEEEE. Trimming removed 1 base at V and 0 bases at J, with 13 bases between. CDR3 length equals 16 residues. The CDR3 DNA is TGTGCCAGCAGCTTGTTTGTCGGAATAATGAACACTGAAGCTTTCTTT. Protein: CASSLFVGIMNTEAFF.

CDR3 amino acids: CASDRWTADLTEAFF. In nucleotides, the CDR3 is TGTGCCAGCGACCGCTGGACCGCGGATCTAACTGAAGCTTTCTTT. The V gene is TRBV2, the J gene TRBJ1-1; the D is unclear. In germline, CDR1 is SNHLY, CDR2 FYNNEI. The V end was cut by 8 bases, the J end by 5 bases, with 21 bases between. This CDR3 is 15 amino acids long.

There are a few counts of this clone. V usage is TRBV7-3 and J usage is TRBJ2-3, with D hard to call. V dropped 0 bases and J dropped 1 base, with 2 bases sitting between them. The CDR3 totals 13 residues. Germline assignment: CDR1 SGHTA and CDR2 FQGTGA. CDR3 DNA sequence: TGTGCCAGCAGCTTAACGGGCACAGATACGCAGTATTTT. This codes for CASSLTGTDTQYF.

The chain couples TRBV30 to TRBJ1-1; D is unresolved. Deletions cut 5 bases from V and 0 bases from J, with 7 bases between. The CDR3 length is 12 residues. Germline V gene lookup returns CDR1 GTSNPN and CDR2 SVGIG (reference sequence). The CDR3 DNA is TGTGCCTGGGAGGGTTTGAACACTGAAGCTTTCTTT. This codes for CAWEGLNTEAFF.

The chain employs TRBV7-2 and TRBJ2-1, with 9 bases that match TRBD1. The germline V gene encodes CDR1 SGHTA and CDR2 FQGNSA. V shed 6 bases, J shed 4 bases, and the junction held 7 bases outside the gene matches. The CDR3 spans 15 residues. CDR3 amino acids: CASSPGQGSYNEQFF. CDR3 sequence (DNA): TGTGCCAGCAGTCCGGGACAGGGCTCGTACAATGAGCAGTTCTTC.

This clone was seen once. V and J are TRBV13 and TRBJ2-3; weak D call: TRBD2 (6 bases). Germline lookup yields CDR1 PRHDT and CDR2 FYEKMQ (reference sequence). Trimming removed 8 bases from V and 4 bases from J, with 16 bases in between. CDR3 length: 14 residues. CDR3 in DNA: TGTGCCAGCGCTCGACGGCTAGCGCCAGATACGCAGTATTTT. Translating gives CASARRLAPDTQYF.

Here the CDR3 DNA reads TGTGCCAGCAGCGTATCGCGACTAGCGAGACCAGAGACCCAGTACTTC. It is translated as CASSVSRLARPETQYF. The V gene is TRBV9, the J gene TRBJ2-5, with 8 bases identical to TRBD2. Germline trimming cut 1 base from V and 4 bases from J; bases unmatched to any gene: 9. Germline CDR1 reads SGDLS; CDR2 reads YYNGEE. The CDR3 is 16 residues long. The whole variable domain, remainder taken from reference TRBV9 and TRBJ2-5, is DSGVTQTPKHLITATGQRVTLRCSPRSGDLSVYWYQQSLDQGLQFLIQYYNGEERAKGNILERFSAQQFPDLHSELNLSSLELGDSALYFCASSVSRLARPETQYFGPGTRLLVL.

The chain combines TRBV10-2 with TRBJ1-2; D may be TRBD1 (5 bases). This CDR3 region has 12 residues. Per the germline V gene, CDR1 is WSHSY and CDR2 is SAAADI. Trimming took 5 bases from V and 6 from J, leaving 10 bases between them. The CDR3: CASSLGVDGYTF. CDR3 in DNA: TGCGCCAGCAGTTTAGGGGTGGATGGCTACACCTTC.

This clone appeared a single time. The genes are TRBV28 and TRBJ2-7; no reliable D call. The CDR3 covers 14 residues. Germline loops: CDR1 MDHEN, CDR2 SYDVKM. The V and J ends lost 5 bases and 6 bases respectively, with 17 bases between them. The DNA for the CDR3 is TGTGCCAGCAGTGACCCGGGCCATAACCCCGAGCAGTACTTC. Protein sequence: CASSDPGHNPEQYF.

The chain carries TRBV6-1 and TRBJ2-7, with D perhaps TRBD2 (5 bases). This CDR3 has 15 residues. The V end was cut by 1 base, the J end by 1 base, with 11 bases between. CDR1 and CDR2 (germline): MNHNS, SASEGT. CDR3 amino acids: CASSEGQSGSYEQYF. In DNA, the CDR3 is TGTGCCAGCAGTGAAGGTCAGAGCGGTTCCTACGAGCAGTACTTC.

This chain links TRBV5-1 with TRBJ2-3; 11 bases are shared with TRBD2. The CDR3 contains 16 residues. Germline V gene data show CDR1 as SGHRS and CDR2 as YFSETQ. V gave up 4 bases and J gave up 4 bases; unmatched junction bases: 8. This CDR3 reads CASSDQGGLAADTQYF. CDR3 sequence (DNA): TGCGCCAGCAGCGACCAGGGGGGACTAGCGGCAGATACGCAGTATTTT.

V is TRBV4-2 and J is TRBJ2-5; 8 bases line up with TRBD2. J gave up 4 bases and V 0 bases, and 4 bases lay outside the gene matches. Germline V gene data show CDR1 as LGHNA and CDR2 as YNFKEQ. The CDR3 is made up of 15 amino acids. In nucleotides, the CDR3 is TGTGCCAGCAGCCAAGATTCGGGGGGGCGAGAGACCCAGTACTTC. This sequence encodes CASSQDSGGRETQYF.

This rearrangement joins TRBV28 to TRBJ1-6; D not resolved. V was pared by 4 bases and J by 7 bases, with 11 bases between. Germline-derived CDR1 and CDR2 are MDHEN and SYDVKM. The CDR3 is 14 residues long. The CDR3 sequence is CASSYRSSNSPLHF. CDR3 nucleotide sequence: TGTGCCAGCAGTTACCGGAGCTCCAATTCACCCCTCCACTTT. The variable domain in full, with the rest retrieved from reference TRBV28 and TRBJ1-6, is DVKVTQSSRYLVKRTGEKVFLECVQDMDHENMFWYRQDPGLGLRLIYFSYDVKMKEKGDIPEGYSVSREKKERFSLILESASTNQTSMYLCASSYRSSNSPLHFGNGTRLTVT.

V gene TRBV19 combines with J gene TRBJ2-7; no reliable D call. The CDR3 consists of 14 residues. Germline CDR1 and CDR2: LNHDA and SQIVND (reference sequence). Trimming stripped 2 bases from V and 4 bases from J, with 12 bases between. CDR3 coding DNA: TGTGCCAGTAGTATAAAGGGAAGTGCGTACGAGCAGTACTTC. Translating it yields CASSIKGSAYEQYF. The entire variable domain, with the rest obtained from reference TRBV19 and TRBJ2-7, is as follows: DGGITQSPKYLFRKEGQNVTLSCEQNLNHDAMYWYRQDPGQGLRLIYYSQIVNDFQKGDIAEGYSVSREKKESFPLTVTSAQKNPTAFYLCASSIKGSAYEQYFGPGTRLTVT.

This chain links TRBV7-2 with TRBJ2-6, with a possible D match to TRBD1 (6 bases). Trimming shortened V by 7 bases and J by 0 bases, and 10 bases separated the two germline ends. Germline V gene sequence: CDR1 SGHTA, CDR2 FQGNSA. The CDR3 has 15 amino acids. CDR3 loop: CASNSQGSGANVLTF. The DNA of the CDR3 is TGTGCCAGCAACTCACAGGGCTCTGGGGCCAACGTCCTGACTTTC.

The chain employs TRBV30 and TRBJ2-7; the match to TRBD1 covers 7 bases. Germline V gives CDR1 GTSNPN, CDR2 SVGIG (reference sequence). J was trimmed by 4 bases and V by 2 bases; bases with no gene match: 8. The CDR3 loop spans 14 amino acids. CDR3: CAWSYGTDNYEQYF. The CDR3 coding sequence is TGTGCCTGGAGTTACGGGACAGATAATTACGAGCAGTACTTC.

The rearrangement links TRBV19 to TRBJ2-7; TRBD2 agrees at 9 bases. The CDR3 is 14 amino acids. Germline trimming cut 5 bases from V and 3 bases from J; bases unmatched to any gene: 5. Germline loops: CDR1 LNHDA, CDR2 SQIVND (reference sequence). CDR3 nucleotides: TGTGCCAGTAGTGGGCGGGGGGGCGGCTACGAGCAGTACTTC. Translated: CASSGRGGGYEQYF.

The rearrangement links TRBV7-2 to TRBJ2-3; the D is unclear. The length of the CDR3 is 15 residues. V gave up 2 bases and J gave up 4 bases, with 13 bases separating them. Per the germline V gene, CDR1 is SGHTA and CDR2 is FQGNSA. CDR3 sequence (DNA): TGTGCCAGCAGCTTATGGGCCAGTCTCGCAGATACGCAGTATTTT. It yields the protein CASSLWASLADTQYF. Full variable domain (missing parts from reference TRBV7-2 and TRBJ2-3): GAGVSQSPSNKVTEKGKDVELRCDPISGHTALYWYRQSLGQGLEFLIYFQGNSAPDKSGLPSDRFSAERTGGSVSTLTIQRTQQEDSAVYLCASSLWASLADTQYFGPGTRLTVL.

The chain recombines TRBV4-2 with TRBJ1-1; D unresolved. This CDR3 has 13 amino acids. The V gene lost 1 base and the J gene lost 2 bases, with 5 bases spanning the gap. Germline V gene data show CDR1 as LGHNA and CDR2 as YNFKEQ. The DNA for the CDR3 is TGTGCCAGCAGCCAAGTGGACAACACTGAAGCTTTCTTT. Its translation: CASSQVDNTEAFF.

This chain links TRBV19 with TRBJ1-1; tentative D call: TRBD1 (5 bases). Germline loops: CDR1 LNHDA, CDR2 SQIVND (reference sequence). This CDR3 comprises 13 residues. Deletions cut 9 bases from V and 4 bases from J, with 15 bases between. This CDR3 is CASCLGGRTEAFF. The DNA for the CDR3 is TGTGCCAGCTGCCTGGGGGGACGCACTGAAGCTTTCTTT.

The chain uses TRBV19 and TRBJ1-4; D gene unclear. With 4 bases removed from V and 4 bases from J, the gap between germline ends came to 16 bases. CDR1 is LNHDA, CDR2 SQIVND, per germline (reference sequence). The CDR3 runs to 16 residues. CDR3 loop: CASSTTPRGINEKLFF. CDR3 sequence (DNA): TGTGCCAGTAGTACCACACCCCGAGGGATTAATGAAAAACTGTTTTTT.

The J gene is TRBJ2-7, the V gene TRBV11-2; 8 nucleotides agree with TRBD1. Germline lookup yields CDR1 SGHAT and CDR2 FQNNGV. The V and J ends lost 6 bases and 4 bases, in that order; junction bases with no gene match: 5. CDR3 size: 13 residues. CDR3 sequence reads: CASRPGQAYEQYF. DNA for the CDR3: TGTGCCAGCAGGCCGGGACAGGCTTACGAGCAGTACTTC. Variable domain in full (rest from reference TRBV11-2 and TRBJ2-7): EAGVAQSPRYKIIEKRQSVAFWCNPISGHATLYWYQQILGQGPKLLIQFQNNGVVDDSQLPKDRFSAERLKGVDSTLKIQPAKLEDSAVYLCASRPGQAYEQYFGPGTRLTVT.

Here the CDR3 reads CASSVGDSYTEAFF. The CDR3 nucleotides read TGCGCCAGCTCTGTAGGGGACTCCTACACTGAAGCTTTCTTT. V is TRBV5-1 and J is TRBJ1-1; weak D call: TRBD1 (5 bases). The CDR3 runs to 14 residues. The germline V gene has CDR1 SGHRS and CDR2 YFSETQ. Trimming took 7 bases from V and 3 from J, leaving 16 bases between them. The complete variable domain, with remaining parts taken from reference TRBV5-1 and TRBJ1-1, reads KAGVTQTPRYLIKTRGQQVTLSCSPISGHRSVSWYQQTPGQGLQFLFEYFSETQRNKGNFPGRFSGRQFSNSRSEMNVSTLELGDSALYLCASSVGDSYTEAFFGQGTRLTVV.

Sample share makes this clone medium-sized. The chain links TRBV2 to TRBJ2-3; no reliable D call. The CDR3 is 13 residues long. The V gene's germline CDR1 is SNHLY and CDR2 FYNNEI. The V end lost 4 bases, the J end lost 2 bases, and 7 bases lay between the germline ends. CDR3 DNA sequence: TGTGCCAGCAGTGCCTCTGTCACAGATACGCAGTATTTT. Translated: CASSASVTDTQYF.

The chain has TRBV28 and TRBJ2-5; 9 bases align to TRBD1. This CDR3 comprises 15 residues. Germline lookup yields CDR1 MDHEN and CDR2 SYDVKM. V lost 7 bases and J lost 4; bases outside the gene matches: 10. CDR3 DNA: TGTGCCAGCAAAGACCGACAGGGGGGAGGAGAGACCCAGTACTTC. Protein sequence: CASKDRQGGGETQYF.